Following are 23 T cell receptor beta chains from one sample sequenced in a study of spatial heterogeneity in lung cancer (dated by TCRdb to between 2019 and 2020). Library preparation employed 5' RACE. The instrument given in TCRdb is NextSeq 500. TCRdb's own reprocessing of the public reads used fastp at Q25 and MiXCR and kept productive beta chains. Each CDR3 protein appears once, grouped with its most common genes and DNA. This sample gives tens of thousands of distinct CDR3 sequences in total; under 9% of them show up just once. About 7.1% of the sample is held by the ten biggest clonotypes. The label giving this sample's time point can be read as: sample taken at primary tumor resection. Whole RNA extracted from tumor and nontumor lung tissue, or from cryopreserved PBMC samples, was used for TCR sequencing without cell sorting. Source: PBMCs, taken at surgery. These receptor sequences come from a male donor with early-stage non-small cell lung cancer.

This clonotype was counted between two and nine times. The chain is built from TRBV7-2 and TRBJ1-5; D possibly corresponds to TRBD1 (6 bases). V was shortened by 1 base and J by 7 bases, with 11 bases between the two germline ends. CDR1 SGHTA and CDR2 FQGNSA come from the germline V gene. This CDR3 contains 14 residues. The CDR3 reads CASSLEQGSQPQHF. The CDR3 DNA reads as TGTGCCAGCAGCTTAGAACAGGGAAGCCAGCCCCAGCATTTT.

The chain recombines TRBV9 with TRBJ2-1; 7 bases are a match to TRBD1. J lost 4 bases, V lost 0 bases, and 10 bases had no gene match. The germline V gene encodes CDR1 SGDLS and CDR2 YYNGEE. This CDR3 comprises 17 residues. The CDR3 DNA follows: TGTGCCAGCAGCGTAGGGGACAGTCCGGTAAGGTACAATGAGCAGTTCTTC. Protein sequence: CASSVGDSPVRYNEQFF.

This clonotype was counted only a few times. The J gene is TRBJ2-7, the V gene TRBV7-8, with 9 bases identical to TRBD1. Germline loops: CDR1 SGHVS, CDR2 FQNEAQ. Trimming at V came to 3 bases and at J to 2 bases, leaving 8 bases not matched to a gene. CDR3 length: 16 amino acids. The CDR3 spells CASSLGTGTGTYEQYF. The CDR3 bases are TGTGCCAGCAGCTTGGGGACCGGGACAGGGACCTACGAGCAGTACTTC.

The V gene is TRBV20-1, the J gene TRBJ2-5, with 8 bases aligning to TRBD2. V was pared by 6 bases and J by 4 bases, with 7 bases of the junction left unmatched. CDR3 length equals 13 residues. CDR1 and CDR2 (germline): DFQATT, SNEGSKA (reference sequence). CDR3: CSAPRGAIETQYF. The CDR3 DNA follows: TGCAGTGCCCCGCGGGGGGCGATAGAGACCCAGTACTTC.

The J gene is TRBJ2-3, the V gene TRBV20-1; TRBD2 might be the D (6 bases). The length of the CDR3 is 14 residues. Germline assignment: CDR1 DFQATT and CDR2 SNEGSKA (reference sequence). Trimming left V 7 bases short and J 2 bases short, with 16 bases between. The CDR3 region has the DNA TGCAGTGGGGATCGGGAGCCCCTCACAGATACGCAGTATTTT. Protein sequence: CSGDREPLTDTQYF.

This clonotype was detected ten times or more. CDR3 region: CSAPQGRGYNEQFF. CDR3 bases: TGCAGTGCGCCACAGGGCCGGGGATACAATGAGCAGTTCTTC. V and J are TRBV20-1 and TRBJ2-1; TRBD1 might be the D (6 bases). V dropped 6 bases and J dropped 4 bases, with 16 bases sitting between them. The CDR3 runs to 14 residues. Germline loops: CDR1 DFQATT, CDR2 SNEGSKA (reference sequence).

This clonotype was counted ten times or more. The gene calls are TRBV27 and TRBJ1-2; D perhaps matches TRBD1 (5 bases). The V gene lost 0 bases and the J gene lost 5 bases, with 7 bases spanning the gap. This CDR3 has 13 residues. Germline V CDR1 and CDR2: MNHEY, SMNVEV (reference sequence). The DNA for the CDR3 is TGTGCCAGCAGTTTATCGCGGGGGTATGGCTACACCTTC. It codes for CASSLSRGYGYTF.

This clonotype was found a few times. The CDR3 DNA reads TGCAGCTGGGGACACAGCCTACAGACCCAGTACTTC. This gives the protein CSWGHSLQTQYF. This chain joins TRBV29-1 and TRBJ2-5; the D gene is possibly TRBD1 (6 bases). Germline values: CDR1 SQVTM, CDR2 ANQGSEA. This CDR3 is 12 amino acids long. Trimming shortened V by 8 bases and J by 6 bases, and 16 bases separated the two germline ends.

This clonotype turned up a few times. The V and J genes are TRBV6-5 and TRBJ2-7, with a possible D match to TRBD1 (6 bases). Germline-derived CDR1 and CDR2 are MNHEY and SVGAGI. The CDR3 length is 14 residues. Between the trimmed V and J ends, which lost 6 bases and 6 bases, there was a span of 18 bases. The DNA for the CDR3 is TGTGCCAGCAGCCCACAGGGAGAAATTAGCGAGCAGTACTTC. It yields the protein CASSPQGEISEQYF.

This clonotype occurred a few times. The chain recombines TRBV11-2 with TRBJ2-7; 7 positions match TRBD1. This CDR3 region has 14 residues. J was trimmed by 4 bases and V by 5 bases; bases with no gene match: 8. The germline V gene encodes CDR1 SGHAT and CDR2 FQNNGV. This chain's CDR3 is CASSRSGTEYEQYF. The CDR3, as DNA: TGTGCCAGCAGCCGTTCCGGGACAGAATACGAGCAGTACTTC.

The CDR3 protein is CASSYFREGTDTQYF. The CDR3 coding sequence is TGTGCCAGCAGTTACTTCAGGGAGGGCACAGATACGCAGTATTTT. This chain uses TRBV6-6 with TRBJ2-3; D is perhaps TRBD2 (6 bases). From germline, CDR1 is MNHNY and CDR2 SVGAGI (reference sequence). V dropped 1 base and J dropped 1 base, with 9 bases sitting between them. The CDR3 runs to 15 residues.

This clonotype was recorded at least ten times. The V gene is TRBV30, the J gene TRBJ1-5, with D tentatively TRBD1 (5 bases). The length of the CDR3 is 13 residues. From germline, CDR1 is GTSNPN and CDR2 SVGIG (reference sequence). V was trimmed by 2 bases and J by 3 bases, leaving 8 bases between them. CDR3 sequence (DNA): TGTGCCTGGAGTAAGGGGTCCAATCAGCCCCAGCATTTT. Translating gives CAWSKGSNQPQHF.

The chain links TRBV5-1 to TRBJ1-4; D is unresolved. Germline V CDR1 and CDR2: SGHRS, YFSETQ. Trimming removed 5 bases at V and 5 bases at J, with 13 bases between. This CDR3 is built from 14 residues. CDR3 sequence reads: CASRNFDENEKLFF. CDR3 coding DNA: TGCGCCAGCAGAAACTTCGACGAGAATGAAAAACTGTTTTTT.

In its sample, this clonotype was seen many times. The chain has TRBV7-2 and TRBJ2-7, with TRBD2 identical over 10 bases. The germline V gene has CDR1 SGHTA and CDR2 FQGNSA. V lost 1 base and J lost 7; bases outside the gene matches: 7. The CDR3 runs 15 residues. CDR3 sequence (DNA): TGTGCCAGCAGCTTAGTCCTAGCGGGAGCGATAGAGCAGTACTTC. It encodes CASSLVLAGAIEQYF. The entire variable domain, with the rest obtained from reference TRBV7-2 and TRBJ2-7, is as follows: GAGVSQSPSNKVTEKGKDVELRCDPISGHTALYWYRQSLGQGLEFLIYFQGNSAPDKSGLPSDRFSAERTGGSVSTLTIQRTQQEDSAVYLCASSLVLAGAIEQYFGPGTRLTVT.

This clonotype was seen ten or more times. The chain couples TRBV7-9 to TRBJ1-5; D is possibly TRBD1 (5 bases). Germline V gives CDR1 SEHNR, CDR2 FQNEAQ (reference sequence). Trimming took 4 bases from V and 1 from J, leaving 5 bases between them. This CDR3 is built from 13 residues. Written as DNA, the CDR3 is TGTGCCAGCAGCTGGGGGAGCAATCAGCCCCAGCATTTT. This gives the protein CASSWGSNQPQHF.

This clonotype came up many times. The J gene is TRBJ2-1, the V gene TRBV20-1; tentatively, D is TRBD2 (6 bases). Germline V lookup: CDR1 DFQATT, CDR2 SNEGSKA (reference sequence). The length of the CDR3 is 14 residues. Trimming stripped 7 bases from V and 6 bases from J, with 19 bases between. The CDR3 loop is CSVRALANFNEQFF. The CDR3 DNA reads as TGCAGTGTTCGGGCACTAGCTAATTTCAATGAGCAGTTCTTC.

This clonotype was seen repeatedly, ten times or more. The J gene is TRBJ1-2, the V gene TRBV2; 8 nucleotides line up with TRBD1. The CDR3 runs 15 residues. Germline values: CDR1 SNHLY, CDR2 FYNNEI. With 7 bases clipped from V and 3 bases from J, the junction kept 10 bases outside the gene matches. CDR3 residues: CASKKAAGQDYGYTF. CDR3 coding DNA: TGTGCCAGCAAAAAAGCGGCGGGACAGGACTATGGCTACACCTTC.

This clonotype was seen a handful of times. The chain couples TRBV6-2 or TRBV6-3 to TRBJ2-4, with D maybe TRBD1 (5 bases). The CDR3 runs to 14 residues. Per germline, CDR1 MNHEY and CDR2 SVGEGT. Trimming cost V 8 bases and J 6 bases, with 17 bases left between them. The CDR3 nucleotides are TGTGCCAGCGAAGACAGTTCGAACACAAACATTCAGTACTTC. Translated, it gives CASEDSSNTNIQYF.

This clonotype has at least ten counts. The rearrangement uses TRBV5-5 and TRBJ2-3; no firm D call. V was cut by 0 bases and J by 2 bases, with 7 bases left in between. The CDR3 extends over 14 amino acids. The germline CDR1 and CDR2 sequences are SGHKS and YYEKEE (reference sequence). The CDR3 nucleotides are TGTGCCAGCAGCTTGGGGGGTCCCACAGATACGCAGTATTTT. Translation: CASSLGGPTDTQYF.

The V gene is TRBV7-3, the J gene TRBJ2-3, with TRBD2 matching 10 bases. The CDR3 sequence is 16 residues long. The germline V gene has CDR1 SGHTA and CDR2 FQGTGA. V shed 0 bases, J shed 3 bases, and the junction held 3 bases outside the gene matches. The CDR3 loop reads CASSLTPGLATDTQYF. The CDR3 DNA follows: TGTGCCAGCAGCTTAACACCGGGACTAGCGACAGATACGCAGTATTTT.

This clonotype was counted only a few times. The rearrangement links TRBV6-2 or TRBV6-3 to TRBJ1-2, with D possibly TRBD1 on 6 matching bases. The CDR3 sequence is 12 residues long. Per the germline V gene, CDR1 is MNHEY and CDR2 is SVGEGT. V was trimmed by 2 bases and J by 9 bases, leaving 10 bases between them. The CDR3 nucleotides read TGTGCCAGCAGTTACATCGGGGGCAGCTACACCTTC. This encodes CASSYIGGSYTF.

The gene calls are TRBV11-2 and TRBJ1-1, with D possibly matching TRBD1 (5 bases). The CDR3 length is 15 residues. The V end lost 2 bases, the J end lost 1 base, and 11 bases lay between the germline ends. Germline V lookup: CDR1 SGHAT, CDR2 FQNNGV. CDR3 in amino acids: CASSLPQGKNTEAFF. DNA of the CDR3: TGTGCCAGCAGCTTACCCCAGGGAAAGAACACTGAAGCTTTCTTT.

This clonotype appeared many times. The chain combines TRBV29-1 with TRBJ1-2; TRBD1 matches at 7 bases. Germline V gene sequence: CDR1 SQVTM, CDR2 ANQGSEA. The ends lost 0 bases at V and 11 bases at J; junction bases unmatched: 9. This CDR3 comprises 13 residues. Here the CDR3 DNA reads TGCAGCGTTGAAGATTGGGACAGACGGGAGTACACCTTC. Protein product: CSVEDWDRREYTF.